The 24 T cell receptor beta chains in this list originate from one sample, sequenced in a study of blood T cell repertoires in COVID-19. Here immunoSEQ multiplex PCR was the method, and the copy in TCRdb shows in-frame clones only, minus some. The table lists a few hundred thousand clones, about four fifths of them singletons. Sequencing was performed on peripheral blood. The receptors come from a woman aged 50 to 60 with acute or convalescent COVID-19.

This chain connects TRBV5-4 to TRBJ2-2; D is unresolved. Germline assignment: CDR1 SGHNT and CDR2 YYREEE (reference sequence). The CDR3 has 13 residues. V lost 3 bases and J 1 base, leaving 4 bases between the germline ends. CDR3 loop: CASSSQNTGELFF. CDR3 coding DNA: TGTGCCAGCAGCTCACAGAACACCGGGGAGCTGTTTTTT. Variable domain in full (rest from reference TRBV5-4 and TRBJ2-2): ETGVTQSPTHLIKTRGQQVTLRCSSQSGHNTVSWYQQALGQGPQFIFQYYREEENGRGNFPPRFSGLQFPNYSSELNVNALELDDSALYLCASSSQNTGELFFGEGSRLTVL.

The chain employs TRBV28 and TRBJ1-2; TRBD1 might be the D (6 bases). Germline V gene data show CDR1 as MDHEN and CDR2 as SYDVKM. Trimming left V 5 bases short and J 8 bases short, with 15 bases between. This CDR3 region has 13 residues. CDR3 residues: CASSITGQRGYTF. CDR3 in DNA: TGTGCCAGCAGTATCACAGGGCAAAGGGGCTACACCTTC.

This chain joins TRBV6-6 and TRBJ1-1; D gene unclear. Germline V gene data show CDR1 as MNHNY and CDR2 as SVGAGI (reference sequence). V shed 0 bases and J shed 9 bases, with 8 bases lying between them. The CDR3 contains 12 residues. DNA of the CDR3: TGTGCCAGCAGTTACTCGATTAGTAAAGCTTTCTTT. Translation gives CASSYSISKAFF.

The count of this clone is one. CDR3 sequence: CASSAPGGAEYGYTF. CDR3 nucleotides: TGTGCCAGCAGCGCACCTGGGGGGGCTGAGTATGGCTACACCTTC. The V gene is TRBV5-4, the J gene TRBJ1-2; TRBD1 might be the D (6 bases). CDR1 and CDR2 from the germline V gene are SGHNT and YYREEE (reference sequence). The length of the CDR3 is 15 residues. The ends were cut back, 4 bases at V and 5 bases at J, with 18 bases in the middle.

The chain is built from TRBV6-5 and TRBJ2-4; D not resolved. The CDR3 contains 13 residues. Germline CDR1 and CDR2: MNHEY and SVGAGI. The V and J ends lost 4 bases and 6 bases respectively, with 10 bases between them. CDR3 loop: CASSSRYPNIQYF. DNA of the CDR3: TGTGCCAGCAGTTCCCGGTACCCAAACATTCAGTACTTC.

This chain uses TRBV6-5 with TRBJ1-1, with a weak D call TRBD1 (6 bases). CDR1 is MNHEY, CDR2 SVGAGI, per germline. With 6 bases removed from V and 1 base from J, the gap between germline ends came to 15 bases. The CDR3 is made up of 15 amino acids. The CDR3 loop is CASSLGGGGNTEAFF. CDR3 DNA sequence: TGTGCCAGCAGCCTCGGAGGGGGGGGGAACACTGAAGCTTTCTTT.

This chain connects TRBV5-4 to TRBJ2-5; 11 bases are shared with TRBD2. This CDR3 is 14 amino acids long. Germline V lookup: CDR1 SGHNT, CDR2 YYREEE (reference sequence). Trimming at V came to 4 bases and at J to 4 bases, leaving 3 bases not matched to a gene. The CDR3 loop reads CASSPLAGGETQYF. DNA of the CDR3: TGTGCCAGCAGCCCCCTAGCGGGAGGAGAGACCCAGTACTTC.

In nucleotides, the CDR3 is TGTGCCAGCAGAGGTTACGGCGGGGGGCAGCCAGATACGCAGTATTTT. Encoded protein: CASRGYGGGQPDTQYF. The chain links TRBV7-2 to TRBJ2-3, with 8 nucleotides matching TRBD2. With V trimmed by 6 bases and J by 4 bases, 12 bases remained unmatched. Per the germline V gene, CDR1 is SGHTA and CDR2 is FQGNSA. This CDR3 is built from 16 residues.

The gene calls are TRBV30 and TRBJ2-7; 7 bases map to TRBD1. V gave up 3 bases and J gave up 0 bases; unmatched junction bases: 8. This CDR3 comprises 15 residues. Per the germline V gene, CDR1 is GTSNPN and CDR2 is SVGIG (reference sequence). CDR3 sequence (DNA): TGTGCCTGGAGCGAGGGGGCGGCGAGCTCCTACGAGCAGTACGTC. This sequence encodes CAWSEGAASSYEQYV.

V and J are TRBV6-6 and TRBJ2-3; the match to TRBD2 covers 10 bases. The J segment lost 1 base and the V segment lost 6 bases, leaving 4 bases of the junction unmatched. In germline, CDR1 is MNHNY, CDR2 SVGAGI (reference sequence). CDR3 size: 15 residues. CDR3 in amino acids: CASSLGLAGTDTQYF. The CDR3 bases are TGTGCCAGCAGCCTTGGACTAGCGGGCACAGATACGCAGTATTTT.

V gene TRBV5-1 combines with J gene TRBJ2-3, with 10 bases identical to TRBD2. Looked up from germline, CDR1 is SGHRS and CDR2 is YFSETQ. J gave up 6 bases and V 5 bases, and 6 bases lay outside the gene matches. The CDR3 runs 14 residues. The CDR3 reads CASRPGTSADTQYF. Here the CDR3 DNA reads TGCGCCAGCAGACCCGGGACTAGCGCTGATACGCAGTATTTT.

In this sample, this clone turned up once. The rearrangement links TRBV7-2 to TRBJ2-1; D is possibly TRBD1 (5 bases). Trimming left V 3 bases short and J 11 bases short, with 14 bases between. The CDR3 length is 13 residues. The germline V gene has CDR1 SGHTA and CDR2 FQGNSA. As DNA, the CDR3 is TGTGCCAGCAGCTTGCCTGACAGAGTTCAGCAGTTCTTC. Its protein is CASSLPDRVQQFF.

This rearrangement joins TRBV20-1 to TRBJ1-6, with a possible D match to TRBD1 (5 bases). V lost 3 bases, J lost 5 bases, and 14 bases lay in between. This CDR3 region has 15 residues. The germline V gene has CDR1 DFQATT and CDR2 SNEGSKA (reference sequence). CDR3 region: CSASGWAGHNSPLHF. The CDR3, as DNA: TGCAGTGCTAGTGGATGGGCAGGGCATAATTCACCCCTCCACTTT.

The rearrangement joins TRBV2 to TRBJ2-3; TRBD1 is a possible D gene (6 bases). Germline loops: CDR1 SNHLY, CDR2 FYNNEI. This CDR3 spans 17 amino acids. Trimming shortened V by 2 bases and J by 2 bases, and 17 bases separated the two germline ends. This chain's CDR3 is CASSESLGQSYTDTQYF. In DNA form, the CDR3 reads TGTGCCAGCAGTGAAAGTCTTGGACAGTCGTACACAGATACGCAGTATTTT.

The chain joins TRBV3-1 (or the pseudogene TRBV3-2) to TRBJ2-5; D is ambiguous. This CDR3 region has 14 residues. V was cut by 4 bases and J by 0 bases, with 9 bases left in between. Per germline, CDR1 LGHDT and CDR2 YNNKEL (reference sequence). CDR3 bases: TGTGCCAGCAGCCCCTTCTCGTACCAAGAGACCCAGTACTTC. Its translation is CASSPFSYQETQYF.

The genes are TRBV27 and TRBJ2-7; D possibly corresponds to TRBD1 (6 bases). Trimming stripped 6 bases from V and 1 base from J, with 10 bases between. The germline CDR1 and CDR2 sequences are MNHEY and SMNVEV (reference sequence). The length of the CDR3 is 13 residues. The CDR3: CASSPDRSYEQYV. For the CDR3, the DNA is TGTGCCAGCAGCCCCGACAGGTCCTACGAGCAGTACGTC.

The chain uses TRBV19 and TRBJ1-1, with D possibly matching TRBD1 (5 bases). There are 15 residues in the CDR3. V lost 4 bases and J lost 5, with 17 bases in between. CDR1 and CDR2 (germline): LNHDA, SQIVND (reference sequence). The CDR3 here is CASSNRGVGGTEAFF. As DNA, the CDR3 is TGTGCCAGTAGTAATCGAGGGGTCGGGGGGACTGAAGCTTTCTTT.

The genes are TRBV10-2 and TRBJ1-2, with D hard to call. Germline values: CDR1 WSHSY, CDR2 SAAADI. V lost 0 bases and J lost 5, with 13 bases in between. The CDR3 runs to 15 residues. CDR3 DNA: TGCGCCAGCAGTGAGTCAGGAGGGTTAGGGTATGGCTACACCTTC. The encoded protein is CASSESGGLGYGYTF.

V gene TRBV18 combines with J gene TRBJ1-4; TRBD1 is a possible D gene (6 bases). Trimming took 5 bases from V and 2 from J, leaving 9 bases between them. The CDR3 is made up of 14 amino acids. In germline, CDR1 is KGHSH, CDR2 LQKENI. The CDR3 DNA reads as TGTGCCAGCTCAACAGACAGGACTAATGAAAAACTGTTTTTT. This encodes CASSTDRTNEKLFF. The full variable domain, completed using reference TRBV18 and TRBJ1-4, is NAGVMQNPRHLVRRRGQEARLRCSPMKGHSHVYWYRQLPEEGLKFMVYLQKENIIDESGMPKERFSAEFPKEGPSILRIQQVVRGDSAAYFCASSTDRTNEKLFFGSGTQLSVL.

The chain uses TRBV10-2 and TRBJ1-1; D is undetermined. Germline V gene sequence: CDR1 WSHSY, CDR2 SAAADI. The CDR3 is made up of 13 amino acids. V was trimmed by 2 bases and J by 0 bases, leaving 4 bases between them. CDR3 in DNA: TGCGCCAGCAGTGAGGTAGTGAACACTGAAGCTTTCTTT. Its translation: CASSEVVNTEAFF.

J is TRBJ1-1 and V is TRBV29-1, with D tentatively TRBD1 (6 bases). From germline, CDR1 is SQVTM and CDR2 ANQGSEA. The CDR3 spans 13 residues. Trimming stripped 7 bases from V and 2 bases from J, with 14 bases between. CDR3 coding DNA: TGCAGCGCTCCTATAGGGGGAAACACTGAAGCTTTCTTT. Translated, it gives CSAPIGGNTEAFF.

The chain joins TRBV6-5 to TRBJ1-5; TRBD1 matches 8 bases. The CDR3 covers 14 residues. Unmatched junction bases numbered 4, after V lost 4 bases and J lost 5 bases. CDR1 and CDR2 (germline): MNHEY, SVGAGI. The CDR3 nucleotides are TGTGCCAGCAGTTTTGACAGGGGTGATCAGCCCCAGCATTTT. This codes for CASSFDRGDQPQHF.

The chain recombines TRBV10-3 with TRBJ2-1, with 9 bases matching TRBD1. V shed 6 bases and J 8 bases; nucleotides not matched to a gene: 8. The CDR3 totals 14 residues. Per germline, CDR1 ENHRY and CDR2 SYGVKD. The CDR3 reads CAIRTGTGFDEQFF. CDR3 nucleotide sequence: TGTGCCATCAGGACCGGGACAGGGTTCGATGAGCAGTTCTTC.

On this clone itself: Distinct nucleotide sequences in the sample also encode this CDR3. The chain employs TRBV18 and TRBJ1-1; D possibly corresponds to TRBD1 (6 bases). The CDR3 loop spans 13 amino acids. CDR1 and CDR2 (germline): KGHSH, LQKENI. Trimming pared 4 bases from V and 2 bases from J, leaving 8 bases between. DNA for the CDR3: TGTGCCAGCTCACTACAGGGTAACACTGAAGCTTTCTTT. It encodes CASSLQGNTEAFF. Full variable domain (missing parts from reference TRBV18 and TRBJ1-1): NAGVMQNPRHLVRRRGQEARLRCSPMKGHSHVYWYRQLPEEGLKFMVYLQKENIIDESGMPKERFSAEFPKEGPSILRIQQVVRGDSAAYFCASSLQGNTEAFFGQGTRLTVV.